This T cell receptor beta chain was profiled in a study of T cells after yellow fever vaccination. This clonotype was seen only a few times. Trimming stripped 1 base from V and 0 bases from J, with 9 bases between. Germline loops: CDR1 SGHTA, CDR2 FQGNSA. This CDR3 has 15 amino acids. A universal primer site and UMIs were added as TCR cDNA was made by 5'RACE template switching. Each CDR3 protein is one row after TCRdb ran MiXCR on the 5' RACE reads. Here the sample spans some 150,000 distinct CDR3 sequences, around 9% being singletons. V gene TRBV7-2 combines with J gene TRBJ1-2; tentatively, D is TRBD1 (6 bases). This clonotype originated in a man aged 18 to 30 who received the YFV17D yellow fever vaccine. Sample: CD8+ T cells sorted from PBMCs, taken 45 days after the yellow fever booster vaccination. This chain's CDR3 is CASSLVGTTNYGYTF. CDR3 DNA: TGTGCCAGCAGCTTAGTGGGGACAACTAACTATGGCTACACCTTC.